A selection of T cell receptor beta chains follows, all from one sample in a study of OX40 agonist ivuxolimab in advanced cancers. Data came from immunoSEQ multiplex PCR; TCRdb stores just in-frame clones and leaves some out. The repertoire holds 75,000 to 95,000 clones, with around 86% as singletons. The source material was CD4+ or CD8+ T cells sorted from blood, sampled in a trial of the OX40 agonist ivuxolimab. Source of these receptors: an adult with an advanced solid tumor such as melanoma, head and neck, liver or kidney cancer. Both conserved end residues are part of each CDR3.

v_call cdr3_aa
TRBV27 CASSTLLVAGVINHEQYF
TRBV2 CASILIGELFF
TRBV30 CAWTSGQYNEQFF
TRBV19 CASSIEMTGSNQPQHF
TRBV2 CASTGQGIRSDGYTF
TRBV30 CAWTGYSGNTIYF
TRBV19 CASSIEGRGIATNEKLFF
TRBV7-9 CASSVYRGTNEKLFF
TRBV5-1 CASSLTGGGQETQYF
TRBV12-5 CASYPRERNTEAFF
TRBV7-9 CASSARQGNSYEQYF
TRBV27 CASSPRGTANTEAFF
TRBV30 CAWSGQGGYTF
TRBV5-1 CASSPGLVGDTQYF
TRBV7-2 CASSFIGGLSSYEQYF
TRBV7-2 CASSLASLAGEQFF
TRBV5-6 CASSWYGEGADYGYTF
TRBV7-2 CASSLGFSYEQYF
TRBV27 CASSSMGQGARNSPLHF
TRBV19 CASSTGQGVYEQYF
TRBV10-1 CASRPGTGGDEQYF
TRBV19 CASSNPGQDAGNTIYF
TRBV4-3 CASSQAVSTGYEQYF
TRBV11-2 CASSLTTFTDTQYF
TRBV6-6 CASSLSGANVLTF
TRBV18 CASSPGGNSYNEQFF
TRBV7-3 CASSSGTSGRTDTQYF
TRBV2 CASSEARTVSNQPQHF
TRBV4-2 CASSLRAAELFF
TRBV14 CASSQVRGNTIYF
TRBV6-6 CASSSSGTQPQHF
TRBV5-4 CASREGRWGGYYEQYF
TRBV10-3 CAISAPGTGANVLTF
TRBV10-3 CAISGGGEKLFF
TRBV18 CASSPGRNQPQHF
TRBV10-3 CASTSGRGNQPQHF
TRBV2 CASNGFSNQPQHF
TRBV7-3 CASSLLGETQYF
TRBV1 CTSSQEERAGGPYNEQFF
TRBV10-3 CASSGLAGGTDTQYF
TRBV6-5 CASSYSQYGQETQYF